This TCR beta chain was retrieved from a study of CD8 T cells in ankylosing spondylitis. Study outcomes and limitations: One TCR beta motif, made up of roughly 8 highly homologous variants, appeared characteristic of ankylosing spondylitis blood.

As concerns this clonotype: Its antigen is still unknown.

Library preparation for TCR beta used quantitative 5'-RACE with molecular barcodes. Each CDR3 protein gets one entry after TCRdb re-called the 5' RACE reads with MiXCR. Of 100,000 to 150,000 distinct CDR3 sequences listed, 17% are singletons. The material sequenced was blood, either unsorted or a sorted T cell fraction (not recorded which). The receptor was isolated from a male donor with ankylosing spondylitis.

The CDR3 DNA reads TGCGCCAGCAGCTTGAACGGGAACCTTAATTCACCCCTCCACTTT. Translated, it gives CASSLNGNLNSPLHF. The chain recombines TRBV5-1 with TRBJ1-6; D is unresolved. Germline V lookup: CDR1 SGHRS, CDR2 YFSETQ. The CDR3 runs to 15 residues. Trimming removed 1 base at V and 6 bases at J, with 11 bases between. Full variable domain (outside the CDR3, taken from reference TRBV5-1 and TRBJ1-6): KAGVTQTPRYLIKTRGQQVTLSCSPISGHRSVSWYQQTPGQGLQFLFEYFSETQRNKGNFPGRFSGRQFSNSRSEMNVSTLELGDSALYLCASSLNGNLNSPLHFGNGTRLTVT.